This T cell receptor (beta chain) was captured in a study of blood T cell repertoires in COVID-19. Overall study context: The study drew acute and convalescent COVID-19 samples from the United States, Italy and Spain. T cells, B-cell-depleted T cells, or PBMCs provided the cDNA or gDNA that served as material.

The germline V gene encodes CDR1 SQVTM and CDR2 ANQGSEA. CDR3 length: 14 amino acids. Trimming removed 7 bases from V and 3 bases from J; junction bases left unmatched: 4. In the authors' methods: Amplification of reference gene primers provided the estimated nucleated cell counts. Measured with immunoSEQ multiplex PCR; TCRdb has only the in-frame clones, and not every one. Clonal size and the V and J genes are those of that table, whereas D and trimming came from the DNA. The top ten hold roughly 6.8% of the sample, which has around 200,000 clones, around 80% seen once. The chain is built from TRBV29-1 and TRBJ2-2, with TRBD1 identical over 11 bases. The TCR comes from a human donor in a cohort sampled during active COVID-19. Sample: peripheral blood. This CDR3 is CSAGTGGYTGELFF. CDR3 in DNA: TGCAGCGCTGGGACAGGGGGGTACACCGGGGAGCTGTTTTTT.